Below, one T cell receptor (beta chain) is given with its context. Antigen unknown. The data are from a study of cytomegalovirus exposure and HLA in healthy donors. It was with 60 Vbeta and 13 Jbeta primers that the PCR ran. Sequencing was performed with immunoSEQ multiplex PCR; in TCRdb, only in-frame clones are kept and a portion is missing. The sample holds 110,000 to 150,000 clones, about 81% seen once. The J segment lost 5 bases and the V segment lost 6 bases, leaving 5 bases of the junction unmatched. The CDR3 contains 15 residues. CDR1 and CDR2 from the germline V gene are MNHNY and SVGAGI (reference sequence). Study outcomes and limitations: The Asian-associated ancestry cluster reportedly had fewer N-insertions than the approximately 670-donor mean in a later analysis. By a later analysis, the bulk of CMV-associated TCR beta chains appeared HLA-restricted. Several top significant clusters appeared, in a later analysis, to be linked to common viral pathogens. Sequencing had likely introduced a cluster of highly shared sequence variants as an artifact.

The specimen was PBMCs. This rearrangement joins TRBV6-6 to TRBJ2-3, with 13 bases matching TRBD2. The clonotype comes from a man under 40 in good health and CMV-seronegative. The CDR3 nucleotides are TGTGCCAGCAGAGGACTAGCGGGAGTGAGAGATACGCAGTATTTT. It codes for CASRGLAGVRDTQYF.